These T cell receptor beta chains were read from a single sample in a study of T cells in Graves' hyperthyroidism and ophthalmopathy. Each CDR3 protein gets one entry after TCRdb re-called the multiplex PCR reads with MiXCR. The profile shows a few hundred thousand distinct CDR3 sequences, about a fifth of them singletons. Material for sequencing was blood. These receptors came from a man aged 18 to 30 with Graves' hyperthyroidism. Each CDR3 is given with its conserved first and last residue. D genes are given only for firm matches. Expanded clones are given a class, and other clones once, few, many or no size at all.

CDR3 protein	CDR3 DNA	clone size	D gene	J gene	V gene
CASRGWDRGANYGYTF	TGTGCCAGCAGGGGGTGGGACAGGGGGGCTAACTATGGCTACACCTTC	many	TRBD1	TRBJ1-2	TRBV12-3/TRBV12-4
CASSGETGSLEAFF	TGCGCCAGCAGCGGGGAGACAGGGTCGCTTGAAGCTTTCTTT	-	TRBD1	TRBJ1-1	TRBV5-1
CASGPDGTEAFF	TGTGCTAGTGGACCCGACGGAACTGAAGCTTTCTTT	-	-	TRBJ1-1	TRBV12-5
CASGLDPVTKETQHF	TGTGCTAGTGGTTTGGACCCGGTGACAAAAGAGACCCAGCACTTC	few	-	TRBJ2-5	TRBV12-5
CASSQGRGLSGSTIYF	TGCGCCAGCAGCCAAGGCAGGGGTCTCTCTGGAAGCACCATATATTTT	-	-	TRBJ1-3	TRBV4-1
CSVRGGQGLNTEAFF	TGCAGCGTGAGGGGGGGACAGGGACTGAACACTGAAGCTTTCTTT	many	TRBD1	TRBJ1-1	TRBV29-1
CASSPTSMGASVYEQYF	TGTGCCAGCAGTCCTACTAGTATGGGGGCATCGGTTTACGAGCAGTACTTC	-	-	TRBJ2-7	TRBV28
CSARGLGQGDSQPQHF	TGCAGTGCTAGAGGCCTGGGACAGGGTGACAGTCAGCCCCAGCATTTT	-	TRBD1	TRBJ1-5	TRBV20-1
CSASEGTGVTYEQYF	TGCAGTGCTAGCGAGGGGACAGGGGTTACCTACGAGCAGTACTTC	many	TRBD1	TRBJ2-7	TRBV20-1
CASSRLAGKETQYF	TGTGCCAGCAGCCGACTAGCGGGAAAGGAGACCCAGTACTTC	many	TRBD2	TRBJ2-5	TRBV3-1
CSARRAGSSYNSPLHF	TGCAGTGCTAGGAGGGCGGGGAGCTCCTATAATTCACCCCTCCACTTT	-	-	TRBJ1-6	TRBV20-1
CARLGSEQYF	TGTGCCCGCCTCGGGTCCGAGCAGTACTTC	-	-	TRBJ2-7	TRBV6-1
CASSFGRPPYEQYF	TGTGCCAGCAGTTTCGGCCGACCTCCCTACGAGCAGTACTTC	many	-	TRBJ2-7	TRBV28
CASTIGGAELFF	TGCGCCAGCACCATCGGGGGCGCGGAGCTGTTTTTT	-	-	TRBJ2-2	TRBV5-1
CASRVTGPNTGELFF	TGTGCCAGCAGAGTGACAGGGCCGAACACCGGGGAGCTGTTTTTT	many	TRBD1	TRBJ2-2	TRBV28
CASSPYYSSGANVLTF	TGTGCCAGCAGTCCTTATTACAGCTCTGGGGCCAACGTCCTGACTTTC	many	-	TRBJ2-6	TRBV27
CASSYGVAREEYF	TGTGCCAGCAGTTACGGGGTAGCCCGGGAAGAGTACTTC	-	-	TRBJ2-7	TRBV6-5
CSVESRQPYTEAFF	TGCAGCGTTGAGTCTAGACAGCCGTACACTGAAGCTTTCTTT	-	-	TRBJ1-1	TRBV29-1
CASSKRTGGNQPQHF	TGTGCCAGCAGTAAAAGGACAGGGGGTAATCAGCCCCAGCATTTT	few	TRBD1	TRBJ1-5	TRBV6-1
CASSEGVLGRLNTEAFF	TGTGCCAGCAGTGAAGGGGTCCTAGGGAGATTGAACACTGAAGCTTTCTTT	many	-	TRBJ1-1	TRBV2
CASSLLGWKAGETQYF	TGTGCCAGCAGCTTATTGGGATGGAAGGCTGGAGAGACCCAGTACTTC	few	-	TRBJ2-5	TRBV7-8